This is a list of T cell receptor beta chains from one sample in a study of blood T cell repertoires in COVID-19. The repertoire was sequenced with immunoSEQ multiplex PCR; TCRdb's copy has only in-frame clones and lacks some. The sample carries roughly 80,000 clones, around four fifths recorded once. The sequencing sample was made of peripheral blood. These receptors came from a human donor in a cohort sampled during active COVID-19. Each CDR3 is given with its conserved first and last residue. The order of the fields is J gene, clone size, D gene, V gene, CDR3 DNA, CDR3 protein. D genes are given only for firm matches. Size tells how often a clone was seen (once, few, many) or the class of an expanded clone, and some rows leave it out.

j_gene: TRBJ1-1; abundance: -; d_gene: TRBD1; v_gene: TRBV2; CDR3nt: TGTGCCAGCACTATCCTCGGGACAGGGAACACTGAAGCTTTCTTT; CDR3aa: CASTILGTGNTEAFF
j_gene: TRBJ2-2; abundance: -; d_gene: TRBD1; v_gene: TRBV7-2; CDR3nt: TGTGCCAGCAGCCTTCTCGGACAGGGGGGGACCGGGGAGCTGTTTTTT; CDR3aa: CASSLLGQGGTGELFF
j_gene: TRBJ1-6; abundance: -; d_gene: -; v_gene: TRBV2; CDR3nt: TGTGCCAGCAGGGACAGATTCTATAATTCACCCCTCCACTTT; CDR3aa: CASRDRFYNSPLHF
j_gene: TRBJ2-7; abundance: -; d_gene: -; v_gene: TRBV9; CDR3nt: TGTGCCAGCAGCTCCCCTCCCGGCTACGAGCAGTACTTC; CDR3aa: CASSSPPGYEQYF
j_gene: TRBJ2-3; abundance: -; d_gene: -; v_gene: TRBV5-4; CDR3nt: TGTGCCAGCAGCTTCCCCGGGGGCACAGATACGCAGTATTTT; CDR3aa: CASSFPGGTDTQYF
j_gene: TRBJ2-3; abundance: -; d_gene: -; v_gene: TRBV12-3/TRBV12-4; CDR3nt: TGTGCCAGCAGTTTTATCGGCACAGATACGCAGTATTTT; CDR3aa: CASSFIGTDTQYF
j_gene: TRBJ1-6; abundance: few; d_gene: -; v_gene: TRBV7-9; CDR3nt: TGTGCCAGCAGCTTGAGGAATTCACCCCTCCACTTT; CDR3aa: CASSLRNSPLHF
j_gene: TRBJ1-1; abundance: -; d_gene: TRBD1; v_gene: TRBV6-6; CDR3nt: TGTGCCAGCACCCACCCTCCGAAGGGGGCGCAAACTGAAGCTTTCTTT; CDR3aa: CASTHPPKGAQTEAFF
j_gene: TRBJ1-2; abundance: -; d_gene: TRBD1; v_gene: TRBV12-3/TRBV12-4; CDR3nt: TGTGCCAGCACCCAGACAGGGCATGGCTACACCTTC; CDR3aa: CASTQTGHGYTF
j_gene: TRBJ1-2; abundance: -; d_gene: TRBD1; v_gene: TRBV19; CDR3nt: TGTGCCAGAGAACTTAACAAACAGGGGACAGACTATGGCTACACCTTC; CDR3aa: CARELNKQGTDYGYTF
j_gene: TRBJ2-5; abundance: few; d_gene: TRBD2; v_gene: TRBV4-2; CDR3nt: TGTGCCAGCAGCCAAGATCAGGCTAGCGGGGCGGAGACCCAGTACTTC; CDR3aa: CASSQDQASGAETQYF
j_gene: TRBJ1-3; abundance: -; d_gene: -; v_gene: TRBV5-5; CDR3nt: TGTGCCAGCAGCTCGTTTAAGGGAGGTGGAAACACCATATATTTT; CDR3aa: CASSSFKGGGNTIYF
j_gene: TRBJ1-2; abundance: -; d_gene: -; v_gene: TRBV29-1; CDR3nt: TGCAGCGTTGATCGTGGCTACACCTTC; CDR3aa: CSVDRGYTF
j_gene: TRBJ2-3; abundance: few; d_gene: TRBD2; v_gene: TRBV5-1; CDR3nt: TGCGCCAGCAGCTTGGCAGTGATCGGGGGGGCCTCAGATACGCAGTATTTT; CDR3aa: CASSLAVIGGASDTQYF
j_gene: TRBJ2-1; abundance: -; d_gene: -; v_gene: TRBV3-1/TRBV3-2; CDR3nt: TGTGCCAGCAGCCCTAGCGACAATGAGCAGTTCTTC; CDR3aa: CASSPSDNEQFF
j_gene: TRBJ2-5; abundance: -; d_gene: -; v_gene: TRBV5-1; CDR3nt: TGCGCCAGCAGCTCTCAGGGGCGGGGGGAGACCCAGTACTTC; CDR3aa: CASSSQGRGETQYF
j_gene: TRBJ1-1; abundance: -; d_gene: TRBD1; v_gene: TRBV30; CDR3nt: TGTGCCTGGAGTTTCCCCCGGACAGGGCGATGGACTGAAGCTTTCTTT; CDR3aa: CAWSFPRTGRWTEAFF
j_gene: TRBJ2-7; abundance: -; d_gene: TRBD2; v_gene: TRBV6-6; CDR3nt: TGTGCCAGCAGTTACTCTGGGACTAGTGTCGAGCAGTACTTC; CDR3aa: CASSYSGTSVEQYF
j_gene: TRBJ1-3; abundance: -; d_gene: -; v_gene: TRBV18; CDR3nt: TGTGCCAGCTCCCCAACTACGGGGTCCTCTGGAAACACCATATATTTT; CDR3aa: CASSPTTGSSGNTIYF
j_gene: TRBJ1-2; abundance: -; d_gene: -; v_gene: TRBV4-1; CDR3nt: TGCGCCAGCACCTCGGCCGGAGCCGCTAACTATGGCTACACCTTC; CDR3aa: CASTSAGAANYGYTF
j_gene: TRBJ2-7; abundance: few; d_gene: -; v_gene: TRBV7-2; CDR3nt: TGTGCCAGTTCAGGGGTGGGCGAGCAGTACTTC; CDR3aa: CASSGVGEQYF
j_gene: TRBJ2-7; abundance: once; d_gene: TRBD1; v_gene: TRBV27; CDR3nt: TGTGCCAGCAGTTTATCCGGGACAGCCTTCTACGAGCAGTACTTC; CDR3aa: CASSLSGTAFYEQYF
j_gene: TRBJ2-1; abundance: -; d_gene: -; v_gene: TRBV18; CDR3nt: TGTGCCAGCTCACCGACGACCGGGGTCAGTTACAATGAGCAGTTCTTC; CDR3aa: CASSPTTGVSYNEQFF
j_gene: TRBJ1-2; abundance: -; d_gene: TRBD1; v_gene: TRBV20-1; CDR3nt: TGCAGTGCCGGGACAGACTATGGCTACACCTTC; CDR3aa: CSAGTDYGYTF
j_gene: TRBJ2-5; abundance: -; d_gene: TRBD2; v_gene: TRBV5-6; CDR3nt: TGTGCCAGCAGCTTGAGGTCTAGCGGGGGAGCGGAGACCCAGTACTTC; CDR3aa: CASSLRSSGGAETQYF
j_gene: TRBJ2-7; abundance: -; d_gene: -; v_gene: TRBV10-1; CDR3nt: TGCGCCAGCAGTGTAGGTACAGCCTCCTACGAGCAGTACTTC; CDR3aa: CASSVGTASYEQYF
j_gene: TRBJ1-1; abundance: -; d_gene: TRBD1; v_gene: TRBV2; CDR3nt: TGTGCCAGCATGGGACAGTTAATCATGAACACTGAAGCTTTCTTT; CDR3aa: CASMGQLIMNTEAFF
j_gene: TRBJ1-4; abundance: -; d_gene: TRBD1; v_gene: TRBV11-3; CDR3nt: TGTGCCAGCAGCCCGACAGGGGAAGGTGAAAAACTGTTTTTT; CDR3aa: CASSPTGEGEKLFF
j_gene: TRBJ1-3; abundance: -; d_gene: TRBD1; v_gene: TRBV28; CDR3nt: TGTGCCAGCAGTTCCGGGACAGAGCTTGTCTTCTCTGGAAACACCATATATTTT; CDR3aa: CASSSGTELVFSGNTIYF
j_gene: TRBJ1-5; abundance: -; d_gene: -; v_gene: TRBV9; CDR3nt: TGTGCCAGCAGCGTAGGGACAAATAGCAATCAGCCCCAGCATTTT; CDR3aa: CASSVGTNSNQPQHF
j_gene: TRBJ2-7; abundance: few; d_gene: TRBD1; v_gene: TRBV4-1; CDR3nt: TGCGCCAGCAGCCCGTCGCAGGGGGAGTACGAGCAGTACTTC; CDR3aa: CASSPSQGEYEQYF
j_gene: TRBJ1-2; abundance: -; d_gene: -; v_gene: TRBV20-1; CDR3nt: TGCAGTGCCCAGGGTAACTATGGCTACACCTTC; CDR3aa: CSAQGNYGYTF
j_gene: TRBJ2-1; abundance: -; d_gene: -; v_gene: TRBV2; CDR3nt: TGTGCCAGCAGTGACCAGGGGCCCTCCTACAATGAGCAGTTCTTC; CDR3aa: CASSDQGPSYNEQFF
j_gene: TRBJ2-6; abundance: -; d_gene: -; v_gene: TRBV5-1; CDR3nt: TGCGCCAGCAGCTTGAGACCAGGGGTCTCTGGGGCCAACGTCCTGACTTTC; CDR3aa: CASSLRPGVSGANVLTF
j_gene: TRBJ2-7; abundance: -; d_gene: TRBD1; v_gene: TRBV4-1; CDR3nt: TGCGCCAGCAGCCAGGCTGGACAGGGTAAGTACTACGAGCAGTACTTC; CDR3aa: CASSQAGQGKYYEQYF
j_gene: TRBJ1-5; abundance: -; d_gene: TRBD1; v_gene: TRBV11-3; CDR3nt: TGTGCCAGCAGCTTTCCCGACAGGGTGTTTGGCCCATATAGCAATCAGCCCCAGCATTTT; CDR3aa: CASSFPDRVFGPYSNQPQHF
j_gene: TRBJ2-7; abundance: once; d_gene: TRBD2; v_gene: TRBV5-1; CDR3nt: TGCGCCAGCAGCCAGGGACTAGCGGGGGGGCAATCCTACGAGCAGTACTTC; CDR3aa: CASSQGLAGGQSYEQYF
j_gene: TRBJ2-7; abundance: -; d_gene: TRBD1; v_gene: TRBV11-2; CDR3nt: TGTGCCAGCAGCCCGGCCCGGACAGGGGGTAACGAGCAGTACTTC; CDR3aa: CASSPARTGGNEQYF
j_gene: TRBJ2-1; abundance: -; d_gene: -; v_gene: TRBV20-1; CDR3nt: TGCAGTGCTAGTGCAGCGTCCTACAATGAGCAGTTCTTC; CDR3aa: CSASAASYNEQFF
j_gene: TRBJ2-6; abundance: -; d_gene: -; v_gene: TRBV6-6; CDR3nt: TGTGCCAGCAGTTACTTCCAGGGCGGCGACGTCCTGACTTTC; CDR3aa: CASSYFQGGDVLTF